These T cell receptor beta chains were read from a single sample in a study of Graves' ophthalmopathy and Graves' hyperthyroidism. TCRdb used MiXCR to reprocess the multiplex PCR reads, holding one entry per CDR3 protein. The repertoire consists of 600,000 to 700,000 distinct CDR3 sequences, with 35% to 50% occurring once and the leading ten covering more than 3%. Sequenced: peripheral blood. The receptors stem from an adult man with Graves' ophthalmopathy. Both conserved end residues are part of each CDR3. Only some rows state a clone size, as once, few, many or a class for expanded clones.

>many|TRBJ1-2|TRBV2
CASTLDSYGYTF
>NA|TRBJ1-1|TRBV10-2
CASSPSHGGNTEAFF
>NA|TRBJ2-7|TRBV10-3
CAISYAPGTGGREQYF
>many|TRBJ2-5|TRBV20-1
CSARGWIRDRGRLGQETQYF
>NA|TRBJ2-2|TRBV4-1
CASSQREIGGELFF
>NA|TRBJ1-2|TRBV5-6
CAGRRTGTRGYTF
>NA|NA|TRBV25-1
CAISESGSDNEQFF
>NA|TRBJ1-1|TRBV13
CASSLWPPRGGTEAFF
>NA|TRBJ2-7|TRBV13
CASSLRQTNYEQYF
>many|TRBJ2-5|TRBV7-8
CASSPNTGGETQYF
>NA|TRBJ1-6|TRBV10-3
CAISELGGGSPLHF
>many|TRBJ2-7|TRBV25-1
CASTAAYEQYF
>many|TRBJ1-6|TRBV11-2
CASSLGTGADSPLHF
>NA|TRBJ2-1|TRBV15
CATSRGGTINEQFF
>many|TRBJ1-4|TRBV2
CARKDDSRHEKLFF
>NA|TRBJ2-7|TRBV12-3/TRBV12-4
CASSRGSGDYEQYF
>few|TRBJ2-2|TRBV5-1
CASSFTGVNTGELFF
>NA|TRBJ2-2|TRBV7-2
CASSPRGTGLLFF
>few|TRBJ2-7|TRBV6-1
CASSESWTSGDTYEQYF
>NA|TRBJ1-2|TRBV29-1
CSVDSGTLDRGYTF
>few|TRBJ1-1|TRBV30
CAWRNRVDEAFF
>NA|TRBJ2-2|TRBV6-1
CASSVFRDSTGKLFF
>many|TRBJ1-5|TRBV24-1
CATSDLYSNQPQHF